This T cell receptor (beta chain) was recovered during a study of OX40 agonist ivuxolimab in advanced cancers. Turning to the study itself: Ivuxolimab is an agonistic anti-OX40 (CD134) antibody, and patients were treated with it. Study-level findings and limits: The specificity for antigen of the expanded peripheral T cells was not determined.

Here immunoSEQ multiplex PCR was the method, and the copy in TCRdb shows in-frame clones only, minus some. The data contain around 65,000 clones, 90% of them singletons. The sampling schedule covered blood at baseline, cycle 4 day 1, and cycle 7 day 1. With 4 bases removed from V and 8 bases from J, the gap between germline ends came to 20 bases. The CDR3 sequence is 15 residues long. The germline V gene has CDR1 KGHSH and CDR2 LQKENI. A word on this clone: The antigen is not known.

This specimen was CD4+ or CD8+ T cells sorted from blood, taken in a trial of the OX40 agonist ivuxolimab. The chain recombines TRBV18 with TRBJ1-2, with D possibly being TRBD1 (5 bases). The TCR was taken from an adult with an advanced solid tumor such as melanoma, head and neck, liver or kidney cancer. Written as DNA, the CDR3 is TGTGCCAGCTCACTTGGGAACATGGGACTGCAGGGCTACACCTTC. Protein product: CASSLGNMGLQGYTF.